What follows is one TCR beta chain and its context. The data are from a study of blood T cell repertoires in COVID-19. Germline-derived CDR1 and CDR2 are SGHRS and YFSETQ. Germline trimming cut 0 bases from V and 6 bases from J; bases unmatched to any gene: 8. This CDR3 contains 16 residues. Produced via immunoSEQ multiplex PCR; TCRdb's table is partial and in-frame only. The data show around 300,000 clones, with around 90% seen just once and less than 5.5% held by the top ten. The rearrangement uses TRBV5-1 and TRBJ2-3; TRBD1 matches 9 bases. Source material: PBMCs or T cells enriched from blood (not recorded which). This receptor was obtained from a man in his thirties or forties who had recovered from COVID-19. The CDR3 sequence: CASSLGVGTGSDTQYF. CDR3 in DNA: TGCGCCAGCAGCTTGGGGGTGGGGACAGGGTCTGATACGCAGTATTTT.